This T cell receptor (beta chain) was sequenced for a study of post-analysis software for immune sequencing data. General study findings and limits: TRBV5-6, TRBV5-1 and TRBV20-1 were among roughly five TRBV segments more frequent in patients than controls.

The V end was cut by 5 bases, the J end by 6 bases, with 11 bases between. The CDR3 is 13 residues long. Unique molecular identifiers had been added to the TCR beta cDNA libraries. The T cell input of roughly 0.95 to 11 million gave roughly 460,000 cDNA molecules. TCRdb independently ran MiXCR on the PCR reads; one entry per CDR3 protein. Among fewer than 700,000 distinct CDR3 sequences listed, roughly two fifths were seen once. A note on this clonotype: Its specificity is not known.

The sequence came from a girl aged 5-17 years with multiple sclerosis. The sequencing sample was made of blood. The genes are TRBV12-3 or TRBV12-4 and TRBJ2-1; no definite D call. This CDR3 reads CASSPSRRNEQFF. In DNA, the CDR3 is TGTGCCAGCAGTCCTTCTCGCCGCAATGAGCAGTTCTTC.